This is a list of T cell receptor beta chains from one sample in a study of CD8+CD57+ T cells in acquired aplastic anemia. One entry per CDR3 protein, called by TCRdb with MiXCR from the reads. The table lists more than 150,000 distinct CDR3 sequences, roughly 45% of them singletons, with about 2.9% in the top ten. Sample: sorted CD4+, CD8+, or CD8+CD57+ T cells (not recorded which) from PBMCs. These receptors came from a human donor with aplastic anemia. The CDR3 runs from the conserved cysteine through the conserved F or W. A D gene is named only where the DNA matches it firmly. Clone sizes are given selectively: once, few, many, or a class where the clone is expanded.

V	J	size	D	CDR3	DNA
TRBV10-3	TRBJ2-7	.	TRBD1	CASSETHQGAITLYEQYF	TGTGCCAGCAGTGAAACCCACCAGGGGGCAATCACCCTTTACGAGCAGTACTTC
TRBV4-3	TRBJ2-3	many	.	CASSQDRGTSTDTQYF	TGCGCCAGCAGCCAAGATCGGGGTACATCTACAGATACGCAGTATTTT
TRBV4-1	TRBJ2-3	.	.	CASSQGVTGASNDDTQYF	TGCGCCAGCAGCCAAGGGGTAACCGGAGCGTCAAACGACGATACGCAGTATTTT
TRBV2	TRBJ2-5	many	.	CASMRLSRQETQYF	TGTGCCAGCATGAGACTAAGCCGTCAAGAGACCCAGTACTTC
TRBV10-3	TRBJ2-3	many	TRBD2	CASRERGGFDTQYF	TGTGCCAGCAGAGAGCGGGGGGGCTTTGATACGCAGTATTTT
TRBV11-3	TRBJ2-5	.	.	CASSLGRQGPWETQYF	TGTGCCAGCAGCTTAGGGCGTCAGGGGCCTTGGGAGACCCAGTACTTC
TRBV6-2/TRBV6-3	TRBJ2-2	.	.	CASSYYGGPGELFF	TGTGCCAGCAGTTACTATGGGGGCCCCGGGGAGCTGTTTTTT
TRBV20-1	TRBJ2-3	many	TRBD2	CSVPPSGRAADTQYF	TGCAGTGTCCCCCCCAGCGGGAGGGCCGCAGATACGCAGTATTTT
TRBV20-1	TRBJ1-5	.	.	CSARDRAGNQPQHF	TGCAGTGCTAGAGATCGCGCAGGGAATCAGCCCCAGCATTTT
TRBV12-3/TRBV12-4	TRBJ2-7	.	.	CASSQLEDEQYF	TGTGCCAGCAGCCAGCTAGAGGACGAGCAGTACTTC
TRBV24-1	TRBJ1-5	.	TRBD1	CATSAGQGSQPQHF	TGTGCCACCAGCGCTGGACAGGGAAGTCAGCCCCAGCATTTT
TRBV4-1	TRBJ1-1	.	TRBD1	CASSQGETGWTEAFF	TGCGCCAGCAGCCAAGGCGAGACAGGGTGGACTGAAGCTTTCTTT
TRBV29-1	TRBJ2-5	many	TRBD2	CSVGVGREGRTQYF	TGCAGCGTTGGGGTAGGGAGGGAGGGCAGGACCCAGTACTTC
TRBV10-3	TRBJ1-2	many	.	CAISEPGALANYGYTF	TGTGCCATCAGTGAACCAGGGGCGCTAGCTAACTATGGCTACACCTTC
TRBV7-2	TRBJ2-2	.	.	CASSSETGELFF	TGTGCCAGCAGCTCAGAAACCGGGGAGCTGTTTTTT
TRBV5-5	TRBJ1-3	many	.	CASSFSLSGNTIYF	TGTGCCAGCAGCTTCTCCCTCTCTGGAAACACCATATATTTT
TRBV29-1	TRBJ2-7	.	.	CSLGYEQYF	TGCAGCTTGGGCTACGAGCAGTACTTC
TRBV10-3	TRBJ1-5	.	.	CAIGPDKYQPQHF	TGTGCCATTGGACCAGACAAGTATCAGCCCCAGCATTTT
TRBV6-4	TRBJ1-2	.	TRBD1	CASSQTGMEGYTF	TGTGCCAGCAGTCAGACAGGGATGGAGGGCTACACCTTC
TRBV10-3	TRBJ2-7	.	TRBD2	CAISELAGYEQYF	TGTGCCATCAGTGAGCTAGCGGGCTACGAGCAGTACTTC
TRBV7-9	TRBJ1-6	many	TRBD1	CASSMDRVIGTPLHF	TGTGCCAGCAGCATGGACAGGGTTATTGGAACACCCCTCCACTTT
TRBV12-3/TRBV12-4	TRBJ1-5	.	.	CASSLVNWSNQPQHF	TGTGCCAGCAGTTTAGTTAACTGGAGCAATCAGCCCCAGCATTTT
TRBV29-1	TRBJ2-7	once	TRBD1	CSVRGQGSYEQYF	TGCAGCGTCCGGGGACAGGGTTCCTACGAGCAGTACTTC
TRBV11-2	TRBJ2-5	many	.	CASSLYRERTQYF	TGTGCCAGCAGCTTATACAGGGAGCGGACCCAGTACTTC
TRBV12-3/TRBV12-4	TRBJ2-2	many	.	CASSLSPGRGRTGELFF	TGTGCCAGCAGTTTAAGTCCTGGGCGGGGTCGCACCGGGGAGCTGTTTTTT
TRBV20-1	TRBJ1-2	.	.	CSARDRDLYGYTF	TGCAGTGCTAGAGATCGGGACCTCTATGGCTACACCTTC
TRBV19	TRBJ2-7	few	TRBD1	CASSVGTGLGEQYF	TGTGCCAGTAGTGTCGGGACAGGGCTGGGTGAGCAGTACTTC
TRBV7-6	TRBJ1-1	.	.	CASSLAPGFGGTEAFF	TGTGCCAGCAGCTTAGCACCGGGTTTCGGGGGGACTGAAGCTTTCTTT
TRBV10-3	TRBJ1-1	.	TRBD1	CAISESRQGYTEAFF	TGTGCCATCAGTGAGTCGCGACAGGGGTACACTGAAGCTTTCTTT
TRBV10-3	TRBJ2-3	.	TRBD2	CAISASSGSKQGDTQYF	TGTGCCATCAGTGCGTCTAGCGGGAGCAAACAGGGAGATACGCAGTATTTT
TRBV20-1	TRBJ1-2	many	.	CSAALGGYGYTF	TGCAGTGCTGCCCTGGGGGGTTATGGCTACACCTTC
TRBV7-9	TRBJ2-7	.	TRBD1	CASSRTGLEQYF	TGTGCCAGCAGCCGGACAGGGCTCGAGCAGTACTTC
TRBV20-1	TRBJ2-3	once	TRBD2	CSARDLSGGPYNEQYF	TGCAGTGCTAGAGACTTGAGCGGGGGGCCATACAATGAGCAGTATTTT
TRBV2	TRBJ2-2	many	TRBD1	CASSPLDRTNTGELFF	TGTGCCAGCAGCCCCCTGGACAGGACGAACACCGGGGAGCTGTTTTTT
TRBV11-3	TRBJ1-1	many	.	CASSLEHGAGTEAFF	TGTGCCAGCAGCTTAGAGCACGGGGCCGGGACTGAAGCTTTCTTT
TRBV5-1	TRBJ2-5	.	TRBD1	CASSMGQGEEAQYF	TGCGCCAGCAGCATGGGACAGGGAGAAGAGGCCCAGTACTTC